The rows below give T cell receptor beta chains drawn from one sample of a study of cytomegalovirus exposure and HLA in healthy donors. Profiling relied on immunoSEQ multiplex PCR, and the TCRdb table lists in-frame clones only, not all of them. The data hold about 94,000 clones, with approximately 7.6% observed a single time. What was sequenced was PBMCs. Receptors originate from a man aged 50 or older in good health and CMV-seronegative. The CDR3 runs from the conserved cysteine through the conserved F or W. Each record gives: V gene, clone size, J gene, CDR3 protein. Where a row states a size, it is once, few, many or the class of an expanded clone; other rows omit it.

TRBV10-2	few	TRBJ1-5	CASSDLDRLPQHF
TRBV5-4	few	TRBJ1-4	CASSPRTGGGEKLFF
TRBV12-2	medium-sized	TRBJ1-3	CASRLRTGRTGNTIYF
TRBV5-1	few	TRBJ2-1	CASSSEGDYSYNEQFF
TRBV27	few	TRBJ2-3	CASSLYWRAGVTDTQYF
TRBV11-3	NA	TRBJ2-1	CASSFSGGNEQFF
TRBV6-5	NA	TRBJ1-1	CASSFTGGAVTEAFF
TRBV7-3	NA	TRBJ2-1	CASSLSGTGEQFF
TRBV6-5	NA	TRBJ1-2	CASSSTGTNYGYTF
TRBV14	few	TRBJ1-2	CASSQFTGVTF
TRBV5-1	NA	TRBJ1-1	CASSYWTENTEAFF
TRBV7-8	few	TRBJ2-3	CASSLARPDTQYF
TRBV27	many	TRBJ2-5	CASSLYLTEQETQYF
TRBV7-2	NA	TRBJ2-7	CASSRGLSYEQYF
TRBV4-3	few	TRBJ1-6	CASSQEPDRNSPLHF
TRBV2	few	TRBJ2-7	CASRIEVGQSYEQYF
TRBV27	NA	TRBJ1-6	CASSSGTGSSYNSPLHF
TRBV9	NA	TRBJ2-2	CASSEPGQGANTGELFF
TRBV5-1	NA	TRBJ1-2	CASSTRGIVGYTF
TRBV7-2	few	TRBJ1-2	CASSSPGLGYGYTF
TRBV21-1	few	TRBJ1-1	CASNKVVGTDRGNLNTEAFF
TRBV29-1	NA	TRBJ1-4	CSVEGTGDAEKLFF
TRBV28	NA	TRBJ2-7	CASMGSMDYEQYF
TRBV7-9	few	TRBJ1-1	CASSLTSTEAFF
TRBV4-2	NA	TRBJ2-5	CASSQVGAGGGETQYF
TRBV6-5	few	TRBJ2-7	CASSPYAGGSYEQYF
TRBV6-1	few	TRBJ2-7	CASSTGQGAYEQYF
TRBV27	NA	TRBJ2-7	CASSLLSGGYYEQYF
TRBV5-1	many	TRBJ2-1	CASSFTGGRGEQFF